This record concerns one T cell receptor beta chain sequence. This specimen comes from a study of CD8 T cells in Susac syndrome. V was shortened by 3 bases and J by 10 bases, with 19 bases between the two germline ends. This CDR3 is 14 amino acids long. From germline, CDR1 is DFQATT and CDR2 SNEGSKA (reference sequence). Sequencing of TCR beta was performed on blood CD8+ T cells and on blood CD4+ T cells. The patients serving as multiple sclerosis controls were treatment-naive. They had stable or active relapsing-remitting disease and fulfilled revised McDonald criteria. Random hexamers were used to reverse transcribe an amount of roughly 0.5 to 1 ug RNA. Amplification of TCR beta CDR3 spanned 54 Vbeta and 13 Jbeta via immunoSEQ multiplex PCR. TCRdb reprocessed the immunoSEQ multiplex PCR reads via MiXCR and lists one record per CDR3 protein. The data show about 150,000 distinct CDR3 sequences, 90% to 95% seen once.

This chain links TRBV20-1 with TRBJ1-5; the D gene is possibly TRBD1 (6 bases). Material for sequencing was CD4+ T cells from PBMCs. This sequence originates from a human donor with multiple sclerosis. The CDR3 DNA sequence: TGCAGTGCTAGGACAACAGGGATGGCGCGCCCCCAGCATTTT. Translated: CSARTTGMARPQHF.